This TCR beta chain came from a study of beta chain features in type 1 diabetes. Expressed TCRB transcripts got sequenced, as all isolated RNA was reverse transcribed. The average output of naive, central memory and regulatory T cell samples was approximately 3.7 million reads. Profiled with immunoSEQ multiplex PCR; TCRdb holds only in-frame clones, not every one. The sample yields some 25,000 clones, roughly three fifths seen once. Concerning this clone itself: Its antigen is still unknown.

Study-level points and caveats: In every one of the four CD4+ subsets, TCRB CDR3s were moderately but significantly shorter in Type 1 diabetes patients. The naive, central memory and Treg TCRB repertoires showed an apparent similarity that was greater among patients than among healthy donors. Patients with type 1 diabetes carried fewer insertions and had more deletions at their VDJ junctions.

The authors sorted CD4+ naive, central memory, regulatory and stem cell-like memory cells via CD45RO/CCR7/CD25/CD127/CD95/CD27. Trimming left V 3 bases short and J 8 bases short, with 13 bases between. The CDR3 contains 13 residues. The germline gives CDR1 SEHNR, CDR2 FQNEAQ (reference sequence). Input material: Tregs from blood. The V gene is TRBV7-9, the J gene TRBJ1-2; a weak D match, TRBD1 (6 bases). The sequence was collected from a woman under 30 with type 1 diabetes. CDR3 sequence reads: CASSFRAGDGYTF. The CDR3 DNA is TGTGCCAGCAGCTTTAGGGCAGGGGACGGCTACACCTTC.